The 3 T cell receptor beta chains below all came from one sample that was sequenced in a study of OX40 agonist ivuxolimab in advanced cancers. Some clones are missing from TCRdb's copy, which holds only in-frame ones; the method was immunoSEQ multiplex PCR. The table has over 50,000 clones, about 93% seen once. The source material was CD4+ or CD8+ T cells sorted from blood, sampled in a trial of the OX40 agonist ivuxolimab. The source of these receptors is an adult with an advanced solid tumor such as melanoma, head and neck, liver or kidney cancer.

In its sample, this clone was seen once. The J gene is TRBJ2-1, the V gene TRBV9, with D possibly TRBD1 on 5 matching bases. Trimming took 0 bases from V and 5 from J, leaving 12 bases between them. The CDR3 is made up of 15 amino acids. Germline assignment: CDR1 SGDLS and CDR2 YYNGEE. DNA for the CDR3: TGTGCCAGCAGCGTAGGGGCCCCCAGGGACAATGAGCAGTTCTTC. Translated: CASSVGAPRDNEQFF.

V usage is TRBV4-1 and J usage is TRBJ1-2; 12 nucleotides agree with TRBD1. Germline CDR1 and CDR2: MGHRA and YSYEKL. This CDR3 comprises 15 residues. J was trimmed by 5 bases and V by 4 bases; bases with no gene match: 5. CDR3 coding DNA: TGCGCCAGCAGCCGCGGGACAGGGGGCGGGTATGGCTACACCTTC. The encoded protein is CASSRGTGGGYGYTF.

The chain employs TRBV19 and TRBJ1-2, with TRBD1 matching over 7 bases. Trimming removed 6 bases from V and 4 bases from J; junction bases left unmatched: 8. Germline CDR1 and CDR2: LNHDA and SQIVND (reference sequence). This CDR3 spans 14 amino acids. DNA of the CDR3: TGTGCCAGTAGAGAAGCGGGACAGCTCTATGGCTACACCTTC. This translates into CASREAGQLYGYTF.